This T cell receptor (beta chain) was recorded in a study of naive and memory T cell subsets. Findings and limits, study-wide: Diversity fell and Gini index rose from naive through CM, EM, EMRA.

Both TRBC1 and TRBC2 were covered by a beta constant-region primer of two equimolar oligonucleotides. The ligated cDNA underwent four PCR rounds using SP2 and nested alpha and beta constant-region primers. Using its own MiXCR run on the UMI-ligation and nested PCR reads, TCRdb lists one record per CDR3 protein. The sample carries around 110,000 distinct CDR3 sequences, 35% to 40% recorded once. The CDR3 has 16 residues. After removal of 2 bases from V and 0 bases from J, the junction contained 7 bases not matched to a gene. The germline gives CDR1 DFQATT, CDR2 SNEGSKA (reference sequence). Comments on this clonotype: Antigen: not known.

This chain connects TRBV20-1 to TRBJ2-3, with 8 bases matching TRBD1. The origin of this receptor is a human donor in good health. Sequencing input: central memory CD4+ T cells from blood. The CDR3 nucleotides read TGCAGTGCTAGACCTATAAGACAGGGGAGCACAGATACGCAGTATTTT. This codes for CSARPIRQGSTDTQYF.